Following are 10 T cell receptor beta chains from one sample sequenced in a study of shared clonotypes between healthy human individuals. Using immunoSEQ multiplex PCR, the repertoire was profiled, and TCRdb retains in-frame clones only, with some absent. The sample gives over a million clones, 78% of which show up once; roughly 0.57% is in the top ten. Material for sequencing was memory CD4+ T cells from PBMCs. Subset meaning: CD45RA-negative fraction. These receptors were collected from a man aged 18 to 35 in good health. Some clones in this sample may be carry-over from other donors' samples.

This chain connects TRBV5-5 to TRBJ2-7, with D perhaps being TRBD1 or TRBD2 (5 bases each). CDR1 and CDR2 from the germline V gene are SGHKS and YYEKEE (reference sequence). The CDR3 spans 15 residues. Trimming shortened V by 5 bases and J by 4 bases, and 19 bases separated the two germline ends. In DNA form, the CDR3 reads TGTGCCAGCAGTTTCCTCCGGGACCCCAGGTACGAGCAGTACTTC. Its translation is CASSFLRDPRYEQYF.

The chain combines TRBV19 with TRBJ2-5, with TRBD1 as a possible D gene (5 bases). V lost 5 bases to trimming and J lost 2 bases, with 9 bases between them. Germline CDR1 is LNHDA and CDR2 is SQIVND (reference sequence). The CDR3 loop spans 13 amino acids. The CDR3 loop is CASSLQGQETQYF. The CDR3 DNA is TGTGCCAGTAGTCTGCAGGGACAAGAGACCCAGTACTTC.

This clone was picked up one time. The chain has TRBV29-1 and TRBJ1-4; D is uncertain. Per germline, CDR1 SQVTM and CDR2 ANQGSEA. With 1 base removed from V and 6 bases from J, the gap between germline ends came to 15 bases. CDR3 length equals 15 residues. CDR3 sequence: CSVEGVGEVDEKLFF. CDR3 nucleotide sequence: TGCAGCGTTGAAGGAGTCGGGGAAGTCGATGAAAAACTGTTTTTT.

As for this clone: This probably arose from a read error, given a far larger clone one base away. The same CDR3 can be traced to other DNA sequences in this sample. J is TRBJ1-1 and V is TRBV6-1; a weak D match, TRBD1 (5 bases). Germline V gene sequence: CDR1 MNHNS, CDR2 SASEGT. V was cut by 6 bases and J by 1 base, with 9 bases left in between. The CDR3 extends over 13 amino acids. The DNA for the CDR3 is TGTGCCAGCAGCTTAACAGGGAACACTGAAGCTTTCTTT. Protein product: CASSLTGNTEAFF.

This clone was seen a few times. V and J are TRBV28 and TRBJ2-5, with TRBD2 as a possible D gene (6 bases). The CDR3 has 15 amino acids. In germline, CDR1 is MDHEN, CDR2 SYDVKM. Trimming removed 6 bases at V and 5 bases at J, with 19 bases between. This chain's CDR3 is CASRRAGFQSETQYF. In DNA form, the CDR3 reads TGTGCCAGCAGGAGAGCGGGCTTCCAATCCGAGACCCAGTACTTC.

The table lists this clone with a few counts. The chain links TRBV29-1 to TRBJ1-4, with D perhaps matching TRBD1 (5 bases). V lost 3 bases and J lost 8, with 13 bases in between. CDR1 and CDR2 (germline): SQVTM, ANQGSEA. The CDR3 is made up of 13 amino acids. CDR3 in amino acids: CSVDSGGGEKLFF. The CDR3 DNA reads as TGCAGCGTTGACTCGGGGGGTGGCGAAAAACTGTTTTTT.

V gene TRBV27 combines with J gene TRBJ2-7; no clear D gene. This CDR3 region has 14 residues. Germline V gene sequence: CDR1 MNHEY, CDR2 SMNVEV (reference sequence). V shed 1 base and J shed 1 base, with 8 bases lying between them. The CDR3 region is CASSLYYGSYEQYF. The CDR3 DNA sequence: TGTGCCAGCAGTTTATACTATGGGTCCTACGAGCAGTACTTC.

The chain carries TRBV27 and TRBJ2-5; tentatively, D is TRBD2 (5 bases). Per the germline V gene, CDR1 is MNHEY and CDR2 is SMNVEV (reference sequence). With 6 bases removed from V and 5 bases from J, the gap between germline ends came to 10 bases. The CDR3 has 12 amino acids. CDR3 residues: CASSRRGETQYF. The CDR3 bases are TGTGCCAGCAGCCGACGAGGGGAGACCCAGTACTTC.

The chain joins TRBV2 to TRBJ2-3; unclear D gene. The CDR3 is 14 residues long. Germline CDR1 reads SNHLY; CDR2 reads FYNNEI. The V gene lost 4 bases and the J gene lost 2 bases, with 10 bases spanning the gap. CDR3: CASSVGPPTDTQYF. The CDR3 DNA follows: TGTGCCAGCAGTGTTGGGCCCCCCACAGATACGCAGTATTTT.

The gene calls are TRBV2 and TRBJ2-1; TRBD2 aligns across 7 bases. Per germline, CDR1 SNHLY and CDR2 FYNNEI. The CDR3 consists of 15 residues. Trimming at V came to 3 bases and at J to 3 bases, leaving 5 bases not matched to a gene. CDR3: CASSEERGYYNEQFF. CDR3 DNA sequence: TGTGCCAGCAGTGAGGAGCGGGGCTACTACAATGAGCAGTTCTTC. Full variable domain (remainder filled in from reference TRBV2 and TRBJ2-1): EPEVTQTPSHQVTQMGQEVILRCVPISNHLYFYWYRQILGQKVEFLVSFYNNEISEKSEIFDDQFSVERPDGSNFTLKIRSTKLEDSAMYFCASSEERGYYNEQFFGPGTRLTVL.